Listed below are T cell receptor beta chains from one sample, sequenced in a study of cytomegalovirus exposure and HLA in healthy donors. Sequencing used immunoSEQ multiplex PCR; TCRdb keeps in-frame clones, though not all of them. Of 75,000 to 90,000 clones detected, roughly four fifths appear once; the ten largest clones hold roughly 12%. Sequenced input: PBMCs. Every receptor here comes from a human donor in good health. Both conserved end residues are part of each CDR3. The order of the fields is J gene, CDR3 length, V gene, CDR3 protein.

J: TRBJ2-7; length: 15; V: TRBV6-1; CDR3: CASSDRGAFLYEQYF
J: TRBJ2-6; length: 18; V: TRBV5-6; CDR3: CASSVGGTGETGANVLTF
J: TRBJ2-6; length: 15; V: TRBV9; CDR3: CASSVAGSGANVLTF
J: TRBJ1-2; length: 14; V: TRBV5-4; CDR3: CASSRGTAGDGYTF
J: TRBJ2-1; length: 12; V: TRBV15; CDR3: CATGSSYNEQFF
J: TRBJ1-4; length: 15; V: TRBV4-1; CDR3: CASSQHGSGGEKLFF
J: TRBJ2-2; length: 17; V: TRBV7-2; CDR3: CASSFLAGGLVTGELFF
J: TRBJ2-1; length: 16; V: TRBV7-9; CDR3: CASSSQRLAAYNEQFF
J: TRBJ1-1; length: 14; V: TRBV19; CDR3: CASIATDTNTEAFF
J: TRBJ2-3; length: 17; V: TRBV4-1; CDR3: CASSQELAGGVTDTQYF
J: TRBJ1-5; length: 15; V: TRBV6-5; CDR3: CASSSGTGGWQPQHF
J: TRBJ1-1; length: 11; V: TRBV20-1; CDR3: CSASGRTEAFF
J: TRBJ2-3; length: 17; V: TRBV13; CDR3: CASSLKRGRGSTDTQYF
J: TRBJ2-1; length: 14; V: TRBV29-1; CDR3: CSVETGSSYNEQFF
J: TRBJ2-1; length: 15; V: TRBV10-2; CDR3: CASSESGGAYNEQFF
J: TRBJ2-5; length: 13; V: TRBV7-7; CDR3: CASSLGSQETQYF
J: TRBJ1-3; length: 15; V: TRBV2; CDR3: CASSGDRYSGNTIYF
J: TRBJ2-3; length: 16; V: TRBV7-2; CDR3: CASSFNNYGATDTQYF
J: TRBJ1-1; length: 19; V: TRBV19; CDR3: CASSIVIRRPGTENTEAFF
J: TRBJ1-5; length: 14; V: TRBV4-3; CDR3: CASSHGDPGQPQHF
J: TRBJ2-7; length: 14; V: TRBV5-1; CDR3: CASRIRSSGYEQYF
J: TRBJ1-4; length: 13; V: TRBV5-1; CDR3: CASSIQGNEKLFF
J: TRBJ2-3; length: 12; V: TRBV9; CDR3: CASSVIADTQYF
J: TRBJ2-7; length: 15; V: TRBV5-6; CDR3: CASSLRRTQNYEQYF
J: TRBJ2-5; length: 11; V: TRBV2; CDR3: CASSQQETQYF
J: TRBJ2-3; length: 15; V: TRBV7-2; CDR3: CASSSTGGKLDTQYF
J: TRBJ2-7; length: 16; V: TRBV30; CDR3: CAWSGWELGLKDEQYF
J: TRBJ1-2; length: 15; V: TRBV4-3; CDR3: CASSQDTGPGYGYTF
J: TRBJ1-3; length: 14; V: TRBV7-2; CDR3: CASTPPGARNTIYF
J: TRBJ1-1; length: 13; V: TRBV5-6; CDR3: CASSLDRNTEAFF
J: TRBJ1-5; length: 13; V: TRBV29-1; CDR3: CSVAQGWNQPQNF
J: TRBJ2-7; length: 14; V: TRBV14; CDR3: CASSPGRGSYEQYF
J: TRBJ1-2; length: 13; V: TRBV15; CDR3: CATSGGTGGGYTF
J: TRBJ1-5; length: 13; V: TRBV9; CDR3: CASSAGPQQPQNF
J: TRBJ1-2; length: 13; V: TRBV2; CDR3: CASRAGLGYGYTF
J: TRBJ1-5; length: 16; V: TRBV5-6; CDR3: CASSWRQGAFGQPQHF
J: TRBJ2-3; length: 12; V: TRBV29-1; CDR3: CSAGGSTDTQYF
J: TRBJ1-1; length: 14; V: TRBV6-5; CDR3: CASSTRTGNTEAFF
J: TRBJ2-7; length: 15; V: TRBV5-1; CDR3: CASSPRRGTGVEQYF
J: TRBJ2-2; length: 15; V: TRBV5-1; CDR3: CASSAVTGGTGELFF
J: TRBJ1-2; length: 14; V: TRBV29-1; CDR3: CSVLTGQINYGYPF
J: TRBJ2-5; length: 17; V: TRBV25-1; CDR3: CASSEWLGTGAKETQYF